The rows below give T cell receptor beta chains drawn from one sample of a study of T cell repertoires in cytomegalovirus infection. Their specific antigens are unknown. TCRdb reprocessed the reads with MiXCR, giving one entry per CDR3 protein. The sample has about 920,000 distinct CDR3 sequences; around 32% are singletons. The material sequenced was cultured CD8+ T cells from PBMCs, taken from culture after CMV antigen stimulation. Receptors were obtained from a human donor in good health (CMV status not recorded). Some clones in this sample may be carry-over from other donors' samples. Both conserved end residues are trimmed from each CDR3. Fields, in order: V gene, J gene, D gene, CDR3 protein. A D gene is named only where the DNA matches it firmly.

v_gene: TRBV29-1
j_gene: TRBJ2-1
d_gene: NA
CDR3aa: SVFRGYNEQF

v_gene: TRBV4-3
j_gene: TRBJ2-2
d_gene: NA
CDR3aa: ASSQEGQGGNTGELF

v_gene: TRBV7-2
j_gene: TRBJ2-3
d_gene: NA
CDR3aa: ASSPWGGSTDTQY

v_gene: TRBV7-6
j_gene: TRBJ2-3
d_gene: NA
CDR3aa: ASSRSGGLSDTQY

v_gene: TRBV5-8
j_gene: TRBJ2-7
d_gene: NA
CDR3aa: ASSLGDSSFYEQY

v_gene: TRBV12-5
j_gene: TRBJ2-2
d_gene: NA
CDR3aa: ASGLVAHTGELF

v_gene: TRBV7-2
j_gene: TRBJ1-2
d_gene: TRBD1
CDR3aa: ASSSRDREVNGYT

v_gene: TRBV6-5
j_gene: TRBJ2-2
d_gene: NA
CDR3aa: ASRRYRDVNTGELF

v_gene: TRBV27
j_gene: TRBJ1-2
d_gene: TRBD1
CDR3aa: ASSPDRANYGYT

v_gene: TRBV12-3/TRBV12-4
j_gene: TRBJ1-2
d_gene: NA
CDR3aa: ASCTDAGAAGYT

v_gene: TRBV4-3
j_gene: TRBJ2-2
d_gene: TRBD2
CDR3aa: ASSQGRRLAVRWGTGELF

v_gene: TRBV19
j_gene: TRBJ2-1
d_gene: NA
CDR3aa: ASSINIGVEIKQF

v_gene: TRBV7-3
j_gene: TRBJ2-3
d_gene: TRBD2
CDR3aa: ASSLTSGSADTQY

v_gene: TRBV5-1
j_gene: TRBJ1-1
d_gene: NA
CDR3aa: ASRREGNTEAF

v_gene: TRBV4-1
j_gene: TRBJ1-1
d_gene: NA
CDR3aa: ASSHGGNTEAF

v_gene: TRBV27
j_gene: TRBJ1-2
d_gene: NA
CDR3aa: ASSLRTGRGGYT

v_gene: TRBV19
j_gene: TRBJ2-2
d_gene: NA
CDR3aa: ASSIGKGGELF

v_gene: TRBV6-1
j_gene: TRBJ2-1
d_gene: TRBD2
CDR3aa: ASRLSGGIDEQF

v_gene: TRBV7-9
j_gene: TRBJ2-7
d_gene: TRBD1
CDR3aa: ASSPRTGSPDEQY

v_gene: TRBV20-1
j_gene: TRBJ1-2
d_gene: NA
CDR3aa: SARDQEFYGYT

v_gene: TRBV4-1
j_gene: TRBJ1-4
d_gene: NA
CDR3aa: ASSQDVTHATNEKLF

v_gene: TRBV19
j_gene: TRBJ1-6
d_gene: NA
CDR3aa: ASSIQDADSPLH

v_gene: TRBV6-6
j_gene: TRBJ1-1
d_gene: NA
CDR3aa: ASSLDRGPDTEAF

v_gene: TRBV12-5
j_gene: TRBJ2-7
d_gene: NA
CDR3aa: ASGLSRYEQY

v_gene: TRBV11-3
j_gene: TRBJ2-1
d_gene: TRBD1
CDR3aa: ASSPRQGVPYNEQF

v_gene: TRBV27
j_gene: TRBJ2-4
d_gene: TRBD1
CDR3aa: ASSSKGAVKNIQY

v_gene: TRBV4-1
j_gene: TRBJ1-2
d_gene: TRBD1
CDR3aa: ASSPKTGVGTFYGYT

v_gene: TRBV7-8
j_gene: TRBJ1-1
d_gene: NA
CDR3aa: ASSYFAVGTEAF

v_gene: TRBV6-1
j_gene: TRBJ1-4
d_gene: NA
CDR3aa: ASSGKGLLEKLF

v_gene: TRBV6-5
j_gene: TRBJ1-1
d_gene: NA
CDR3aa: ASSPPTDITEAF

v_gene: TRBV20-1
j_gene: TRBJ1-2
d_gene: NA
CDR3aa: SANRAWGYT

v_gene: TRBV27
j_gene: TRBJ2-2
d_gene: NA
CDR3aa: ASKHGAGELF

v_gene: TRBV19
j_gene: TRBJ1-5
d_gene: NA
CDR3aa: ASSIQNSNQPQH

v_gene: TRBV19
j_gene: TRBJ1-6
d_gene: TRBD1
CDR3aa: ASNQDRGNSPLH

v_gene: TRBV6-8
j_gene: TRBJ1-2
d_gene: NA
CDR3aa: ASSYSNPNYGYT

v_gene: TRBV5-5
j_gene: TRBJ2-1
d_gene: NA
CDR3aa: ASSLEGVPDNEQF

v_gene: TRBV7-9
j_gene: TRBJ2-2
d_gene: TRBD1
CDR3aa: ASSRDSPTGELF

v_gene: TRBV5-8
j_gene: TRBJ1-2
d_gene: NA
CDR3aa: ATRNYGYT

v_gene: TRBV14
j_gene: TRBJ2-2
d_gene: NA
CDR3aa: ASSQDVGTLNTGELF

v_gene: TRBV19
j_gene: TRBJ1-1
d_gene: TRBD1
CDR3aa: ASSIETGIAEAF

v_gene: TRBV7-6
j_gene: TRBJ1-1
d_gene: NA
CDR3aa: ASTLTGLMNTEAF

v_gene: TRBV28
j_gene: TRBJ2-1
d_gene: NA
CDR3aa: ATSWESSYNEQF

v_gene: TRBV6-2/TRBV6-3
j_gene: TRBJ1-2
d_gene: NA
CDR3aa: ASSYPTGIFGYT

v_gene: TRBV7-9
j_gene: TRBJ2-3
d_gene: TRBD2
CDR3aa: ASSGWTSGRTDTQY

v_gene: TRBV7-9
j_gene: TRBJ1-2
d_gene: NA
CDR3aa: ASNVLGDGGYT

v_gene: TRBV5-6
j_gene: TRBJ1-5
d_gene: NA
CDR3aa: ASSGAQGQPQH

v_gene: TRBV2
j_gene: TRBJ2-5
d_gene: NA
CDR3aa: ASSDGTYQETQY

v_gene: TRBV5-1
j_gene: TRBJ1-4
d_gene: NA
CDR3aa: ASSLTGLVTNEKLF

v_gene: TRBV19
j_gene: TRBJ2-1
d_gene: NA
CDR3aa: ASSIDSGFYNEQF